This passage covers 22 T cell receptor beta chains from one sample sequenced in a study of blood T cell repertoires in COVID-19. Method: immunoSEQ multiplex PCR; TCRdb's copy keeps in-frame clones and lacks some. The profile shows 130,000 to 150,000 clones, roughly 80% of them singletons. Source material: peripheral blood. The origin of the receptors is a human donor with acute or convalescent COVID-19. The donor label of this sample is uncertain.

V usage is TRBV5-5 and J usage is TRBJ1-3; D is perhaps TRBD1 (5 bases). The CDR3 runs 16 residues. V dropped 4 bases and J dropped 0 bases, with 14 bases sitting between them. Germline V gene data show CDR1 as SGHKS and CDR2 as YYEKEE (reference sequence). The CDR3 nucleotides read TGTGCCAGCAGCCCCTGGGGGGTCCGCTCTGGAAACACCATATATTTT. This sequence encodes CASSPWGVRSGNTIYF.

The table lists this clone with a few counts. The chain carries TRBV12-3 or TRBV12-4 and TRBJ1-2; TRBD1 agrees at 7 bases. V lost 3 bases and J lost 6; bases outside the gene matches: 4. The CDR3 sequence is 13 residues long. The chain's CDR3 is CASSLTGTDGYTF. The CDR3 DNA sequence: TGTGCCAGCAGTTTGACAGGGACAGATGGCTACACCTTC.

This clone was seen a single time. CDR3 residues: CAWSAGLGGSEQFF. CDR3 DNA sequence: TGTGCCTGGAGCGCCGGCCTGGGGGGGAGTGAGCAGTTCTTC. The chain couples TRBV30 to TRBJ2-1, with 7 bases identical to TRBD2. There are 14 residues in the CDR3. The junction had 11 bases not matched to a gene; V was cut back by 3 bases and J by 9 bases. The germline V gene encodes CDR1 GTSNPN and CDR2 SVGIG (reference sequence).

The chain employs TRBV7-2 and TRBJ1-2, with 9 bases lining up with TRBD1. The CDR3 runs 12 residues. Per germline, CDR1 SGHTA and CDR2 FQGNSA. V gave up 5 bases and J gave up 8 bases; unmatched junction bases: 3. In DNA, the CDR3 is TGTGCCAGCAGCCCCACAGGGGGCGGCTACACCTTC. It is translated as CASSPTGGGYTF.

The chain uses TRBV24-1 and TRBJ1-5, with D tentatively TRBD1 (5 bases). The CDR3 totals 14 residues. Trimming took 7 bases from V and 0 from J, leaving 9 bases between them. Germline assignment: CDR1 KGHDR and CDR2 SFDVKD. The CDR3: CATRQAYSNQPQHF. In nucleotides, the CDR3 is TGTGCCACCAGACAGGCGTATAGCAATCAGCCCCAGCATTTT.

The chain uses TRBV5-4 and TRBJ1-6, with a weak D call TRBD1 (6 bases). Trimming stripped 4 bases from V and 8 bases from J, with 13 bases between. CDR1 SGHNT and CDR2 YYREEE come from the germline V gene (reference sequence). This CDR3 has 14 residues. The CDR3 DNA sequence: TGTGCCAGCAGCCCTTCAGGGGTGTATTCACCCCTCCACTTT. Its protein is CASSPSGVYSPLHF.

The table lists this clone with a few counts. V usage is TRBV11-2 and J usage is TRBJ2-2, with D perhaps matching TRBD1 (5 bases). Germline V gives CDR1 SGHAT, CDR2 FQNNGV. V dropped 3 bases and J dropped 2 bases, with 13 bases sitting between them. This CDR3 is built from 16 residues. CDR3 DNA: TGTGCCAGCAGCTTTAAGACAGACGTCAACACCGGGGAGCTGTTTTTT. Translating it yields CASSFKTDVNTGELFF.

This clone came up once. The chain carries TRBV24-1 and TRBJ2-1, with 8 bases that match TRBD1. Germline V gene data show CDR1 as KGHDR and CDR2 as SFDVKD. With 4 bases clipped from V and 0 bases from J, the junction kept 4 bases outside the gene matches. The CDR3 sequence is 16 residues long. Written as DNA, the CDR3 is TGTGCCACCAGTGACCCCGGGACAGGCTCCTACAATGAGCAGTTCTTC. It translates to CATSDPGTGSYNEQFF.

The V gene is TRBV19, the J gene TRBJ1-2, with D possibly matching TRBD1 (6 bases). Trimming left V 5 bases short and J 3 bases short, with 19 bases between. The germline V gene has CDR1 LNHDA and CDR2 SQIVND (reference sequence). The CDR3 is 16 amino acids. CDR3 in amino acids: CASSLQGVGRDYGYTF. The CDR3 DNA sequence: TGTGCCAGTAGTTTACAGGGTGTAGGGCGTGACTATGGCTACACCTTC.

Remarks on this clone: Distinct nucleotide sequences in the sample also encode this CDR3. V and J are TRBV7-8 and TRBJ2-1; 7 nucleotides match TRBD1. This CDR3 has 13 residues. Germline CDR1 and CDR2: SGHVS and FQNEAQ. J was trimmed by 5 bases and V by 3 bases; bases with no gene match: 1. The CDR3 nucleotides are TGTGCCAGCAGCTTGGGACAGAACAATGAGCAGTTCTTC. Encoded protein: CASSLGQNNEQFF.

This clone was seen more than once but under ten times. The V gene is TRBV2, the J gene TRBJ1-5; D gene uncertain. Trimming stripped 6 bases from V and 6 bases from J, with 12 bases between. The CDR3 length is 13 residues. Germline V gives CDR1 SNHLY, CDR2 FYNNEI. The CDR3 coding sequence is TGTGCCAGCAGGGGCCTGGGCCTTCAGCCCCAGCATTTT. As protein: CASRGLGLQPQHF.

This clone appeared a single time. This chain joins TRBV21-1 and TRBJ1-1. TRBV21-1 is annotated as a pseudogene. CDR3 length: 14 residues. The CDR3 bases are TGTGCCAGCAGCAACCTGGACGGGGGGGCTGAAGCTTTCTTT. This translates into CASSNLDGGAEAFF.

The J gene is TRBJ2-7, the V gene TRBV2; no definite D call. CDR1 is SNHLY, CDR2 FYNNEI, per germline. CDR3 length: 14 residues. V lost 3 bases to trimming and J lost 5 bases, with 14 bases between them. CDR3 in amino acids: CASSEESARNEQYF. CDR3 nucleotides: TGTGCCAGCAGTGAGGAGTCGGCCCGGAACGAGCAGTACTTC.

The chain links TRBV24-1 to TRBJ2-3; 9 bases align to TRBD2. Germline assignment: CDR1 KGHDR and CDR2 SFDVKD. The CDR3 runs 14 residues. The trim removed 5 bases at V and 3 bases at J, leaving 2 bases unmatched. This CDR3 is CATSGLAGTDTQYF. The CDR3 DNA is TGTGCCACCAGTGGGCTAGCGGGGACAGATACGCAGTATTTT.

V gene TRBV19 combines with J gene TRBJ1-1; TRBD1 matches at 9 bases. The junction had 4 bases not matched to a gene; V was cut back by 4 bases and J by 1 base. Germline lookup yields CDR1 LNHDA and CDR2 SQIVND (reference sequence). This CDR3 has 15 amino acids. The CDR3 DNA sequence: TGTGCCAGTAGTACCCCGGACAGGGGGAACACTGAAGCTTTCTTT. It is translated as CASSTPDRGNTEAFF.

This clone was counted a single time. The chain links TRBV5-4 to TRBJ1-6, with D possibly TRBD1 on 6 matching bases. Trimming left V 4 bases short and J 9 bases short, with 14 bases between. The CDR3 has 14 residues. Germline V gene lookup returns CDR1 SGHNT and CDR2 YYREEE (reference sequence). The CDR3 nucleotides are TGTGCCAGCAGCAGCAGGGGCGGGGGTTCACCCCTCCACTTT. Encoded protein: CASSSRGGGSPLHF. The entire variable domain, with the rest obtained from reference TRBV5-4 and TRBJ1-6, is as follows: ETGVTQSPTHLIKTRGQQVTLRCSSQSGHNTVSWYQQALGQGPQFIFQYYREEENGRGNFPPRFSGLQFPNYSSELNVNALELDDSALYLCASSSRGGGSPLHFGNGTRLTVT.

The chain combines TRBV12-3 or TRBV12-4 with TRBJ2-5, with D possibly being TRBD2 (6 bases). Trimming stripped 4 bases from V and 7 bases from J, with 13 bases between. The CDR3 is 13 residues long. The CDR3 loop reads CASSSAGLWTQYF. As DNA, the CDR3 is TGTGCCAGCAGTTCGGCGGGGTTATGGACCCAGTACTTC.

V usage is TRBV30 and J usage is TRBJ1-5, with TRBD1 matching 7 bases. The germline CDR1 and CDR2 sequences are GTSNPN and SVGIG (reference sequence). The CDR3 consists of 14 residues. Trimming cost V 1 base and J 2 bases; bases outside gene matches: 2. CDR3 coding DNA: TGTGCCTGGAGTGCTGACAGGGGCAATCAGCCCCAGCATTTT. It codes for CAWSADRGNQPQHF.

Comments on this clone: A read error may account for a junction end that differs from germline. In the same sample, other DNA sequences code for this CDR3. The V gene is TRBV27, the J gene TRBJ2-7, with a tentative D call TRBD1 (5 bases). Germline V gives CDR1 MNHEY, CDR2 SMNVEV (reference sequence). CDR3 length equals 15 residues. CDR3 amino acids: CASSLKGRGPYEQYF. CDR3 DNA sequence: TGTGCCAGCAGTTTGAAGGGTAGGGGCCCCTACGAACAGTACTTC.

This clone was counted a single time. V and J are TRBV5-1 and TRBJ1-6; D is undetermined. Germline V gene sequence: CDR1 SGHRS, CDR2 YFSETQ. The CDR3 loop spans 15 amino acids. V lost 3 bases and J lost 6, with 13 bases in between. This CDR3 is CASSWMGQANSPLHF. The CDR3, as DNA: TGCGCCAGCAGCTGGATGGGCCAGGCTAATTCACCCCTCCACTTT.

J is TRBJ1-2 and V is TRBV19, with 10 nucleotides matching TRBD1. CDR1 and CDR2 from the germline V gene are LNHDA and SQIVND (reference sequence). This CDR3 has 15 residues. V was clipped by 4 bases and J by 2 bases; unmatched bases: 4. The DNA of the CDR3 is TGTGCCAGTAGTACCCGGGACAGGGGAAACTATGGCTACACCTTC. Protein: CASSTRDRGNYGYTF.

This clone was picked up a small number of times. The chain has TRBV4-1 and TRBJ1-4; perhaps TRBD1 as D (5 bases). Trimming removed 2 bases from V and 7 bases from J, with 20 bases in between. The CDR3 is made up of 17 amino acids. Germline V gene sequence: CDR1 MGHRA, CDR2 YSYEKL. The CDR3 coding sequence is TGCGCCAGCAGCCAAATATCCCTCAGGGTTTGGGGTGAAAAACTGTTTTTT. The encoded protein is CASSQISLRVWGEKLFF.